This section outlines one TCR beta chain sequence together with its context. The data stem from a study of cytomegalovirus exposure and HLA in healthy donors. It was with 60 Vbeta and 13 Jbeta primers that the PCR ran. Sequencing was performed with immunoSEQ multiplex PCR; in TCRdb, only in-frame clones are kept and a portion is missing. The sample has 150,000 to 200,000 clones; roughly 80% are singletons. The sequence derives from a woman in her forties or fifties in good health and CMV-seronegative. Sequenced: PBMCs.

The CDR3 DNA is TGCGCCAGCAGCAAATACGACCGGGACAGAAACACTGAAGCTTTCTTT. This gives the protein CASSKYDRDRNTEAFF. The V call is TRBV5-1, the J call TRBJ1-1; 7 bases map to TRBD1. The CDR3 has 16 residues. Per the germline V gene, CDR1 is SGHRS and CDR2 is YFSETQ. V gave up 4 bases and J gave up 2 bases; unmatched junction bases: 11.